The rows below give T cell receptor beta chains drawn from one sample of a study of blood T cells in healthy people across ages. TCRdb itself ran the 5' RACE reads through MiXCR, one entry per CDR3 protein. The sample includes around 800,000 distinct CDR3 sequences, roughly 25% of them seen just once. These sequences were also reported in another study, on T cells of mothers and their children.

The specimen was blood. The receptors were gathered from a boy between 10 and 17 years old in good health. CDR3s include the opening cysteine and the closing phenylalanine or tryptophan. D genes are given only for firm matches. Where a row states a size, it is once, few, many or the class of an expanded clone; other rows omit it.

j_call,clone_size,d_call,v_call,cdr3_aa,cdr3_nt
TRBJ1-2,NA,NA,TRBV18,CASSRLLTREEGYTF,TGTGCCAGCTCACGACTGCTGACACGCGAGGAGGGCTACACCTTC
TRBJ2-7,few,TRBD2,TRBV5-1,CASMMTSVGYEQYF,TGCGCCAGCATGATGACTAGCGTCGGCTACGAGCAGTACTTC
TRBJ2-5,once,NA,TRBV2,CASSVGLPSEETQYF,TGTGCCAGCAGTGTGGGACTCCCCTCAGAGGAGACCCAGTACTTC
TRBJ2-7,few,NA,TRBV12-5,CASGLGYEQYF,TGTGCTAGTGGTTTGGGCTACGAGCAGTACTTC
TRBJ2-1,few,TRBD1,TRBV7-8,CASSMDRGYHNEQFF,TGTGCCAGCAGCATGGACAGGGGCTATCACAATGAGCAGTTCTTC
TRBJ1-1,few,NA,TRBV27,CASSSYMDTEAFF,TGTGCCAGCAGTTCCTACATGGACACTGAAGCTTTCTTT
TRBJ2-7,few,NA,TRBV14,CASSQLPGRNTYEQYF,TGTGCCAGCAGCCAACTACCGGGACGTAATACCTACGAGCAGTACTTC
TRBJ2-1,few,TRBD1,TRBV5-1,CASSLEDRVSYNEQFF,TGCGCCAGCAGCTTGGAGGACAGGGTCTCCTACAATGAGCAGTTCTTC
TRBJ2-7,NA,TRBD2,TRBV5-6,CASSPTTSGGASSYEQYF,TGTGCCAGCAGCCCGACGACTAGCGGGGGGGCGAGCTCCTACGAGCAGTACTTC
TRBJ1-1,NA,NA,TRBV6-5,CASSYGGADTEAFF,TGTGCCAGCAGTTACGGGGGGGCGGACACTGAAGCTTTCTTT
TRBJ2-5,few,NA,TRBV6-5,CASSYYGGQETQYF,TGTGCCAGCAGTTACTACGGGGGCCAAGAGACCCAGTACTTC
TRBJ1-4,NA,NA,TRBV14,CASSQDNAGLGKLFF,TGTGCCAGCAGCCAAGACAACGCGGGACTGGGTAAACTGTTTTTT
TRBJ2-7,few,TRBD1,TRBV5-6,CASSFSGQGRYEQYF,TGTGCCAGCAGCTTCTCCGGACAGGGGAGGTACGAGCAGTACTTC
TRBJ2-3,few,TRBD2,TRBV7-7,CASSPRFLAGPSSTDTQYF,TGTGCCAGCAGCCCCCGGTTCCTAGCGGGACCCTCTAGCACAGATACGCAGTATTTT
TRBJ2-1,few,TRBD1,TRBV4-1,CASSHARQGITNEQFF,TGCGCCAGCAGCCATGCCCGACAGGGAATCACAAATGAGCAGTTCTTC
TRBJ1-1,few,NA,TRBV4-2,CASSNPGPNTEAFF,TGTGCCAGCAGTAATCCGGGTCCGAACACTGAAGCTTTCTTT
TRBJ2-1,NA,NA,TRBV29-1,CSVVGPHSGEQFF,TGCAGCGTTGTTGGCCCCCATAGTGGTGAGCAGTTCTTC
TRBJ2-1,NA,NA,TRBV15,CATSREGAPRQFF,TGTGCCACCAGCAGAGAGGGTGCGCCGAGGCAGTTCTTC
TRBJ2-7,few,NA,TRBV2,CASSKGSEQYF,TGTGCCAGCAGTAAGGGGAGTGAGCAGTACTTC
TRBJ2-5,few,TRBD2,TRBV10-3,CAIARTSGGETQYF,TGTGCCATCGCCCGGACTAGCGGGGGGGAGACCCAGTACTTC
TRBJ1-4,few,NA,TRBV11-2,CASSLDLEGLNEKLFF,TGTGCCAGCAGCTTAGATCTGGAGGGGTTGAATGAAAAACTGTTTTTT
TRBJ2-5,NA,TRBD2,TRBV20-1,CSAPEPGAGASQETQYF,TGCAGTGCACCAGAACCGGGTGCGGGAGCCTCACAAGAGACCCAGTACTTC
TRBJ1-1,NA,NA,TRBV21-1,CASSKGGISLNTEAFF,TGTGCCAGCAGCAAAGGGGGTATCAGTTTGAACACTGAAGCTTTCTTT
TRBJ2-2,NA,NA,TRBV4-2,CASSQGLKWGREEDGELFF,TGTGCCAGCAGCCAGGGCTTGAAGTGGGGCAGGGAAGAGGACGGGGAGCTGTTTTTT
TRBJ2-2,few,TRBD2,TRBV7-6,CASSSRLAGANTGELFF,TGTGCCAGCAGCTCACGACTAGCGGGGGCAAACACCGGGGAGCTGTTTTTT
TRBJ2-1,few,NA,TRBV12-3/TRBV12-4,CASSIRDFRLF,TGTGCCAGCAGCATCCGGGACTTTAGACTCTTC
TRBJ2-4,NA,NA,TRBV18,CASSPPMGQTLAKNIQYF,TGTGCCAGCTCACCACCGATGGGGCAGACTCTAGCCAAAAACATTCAGTACTTC
TRBJ1-2,NA,NA,TRBV19,CASSIIGEANYGYTF,TGTGCCAGCAGTATAATTGGGGAAGCTAACTATGGCTACACCTTC
TRBJ2-1,NA,NA,TRBV12-2,CASRRTTSDLYNEQFF,TGTGCAAGTCGCAGGACGACTAGCGATCTCTACAATGAGCAGTTCTTC
TRBJ1-2,NA,NA,TRBV29-1,CSVELQDYGYTF,TGCAGCGTTGAACTACAGGACTATGGCTACACCTTC
TRBJ1-2,few,NA,TRBV27,CASSSLLRAGRGYTF,TGTGCCAGCAGTTCCCTCCTACGGGCGGGGCGAGGCTACACCTTC
TRBJ2-7,few,NA,TRBV28,CASSLLLGVSYEQYF,TGTGCCAGCAGTTTACTCCTGGGGGTTTCCTACGAGCAGTACTTC
TRBJ2-3,few,NA,TRBV6-1,CASSPWAPSTDTQYF,TGTGCCAGCAGCCCCTGGGCACCTAGCACAGATACGCAGTATTTT
TRBJ1-2,NA,NA,TRBV29-1,CSVEDGSVVRGSTF,TGCAGCGTTGAAGACGGTTCGGTAGTCCGGGGCTCCACCTTC
TRBJ1-2,few,NA,TRBV6-1,CASTPAAGNYGYTF,TGTGCCAGCACTCCGGCGGCAGGGAACTATGGCTACACCTTC
TRBJ1-4,few,TRBD1,TRBV20-1,CSARDGGTVNEKLFF,TGCAGTGCTAGAGATGGGGGGACAGTAAATGAAAAACTGTTTTTT
TRBJ2-1,NA,TRBD2,TRBV13,CASSAGTSGIYEQFF,TGTGCCAGCAGCGCCGGGACTAGCGGGATCTATGAGCAGTTCTTC
TRBJ1-2,NA,TRBD1,TRBV28,CASSSEQGAYGYTF,TGTGCCAGCAGTTCAGAGCAGGGGGCCTATGGCTACACCTTC
TRBJ2-1,NA,TRBD2,TRBV5-1,CASSVAGTTHREQFF,TGCGCCAGCAGCGTCGCCGGGACTACCCACCGGGAGCAGTTCTTC
TRBJ2-1,few,TRBD1,TRBV4-1,CASSLQAIQGDEQFF,TGCGCCAGCAGCCTCCAAGCAATCCAGGGGGATGAGCAGTTCTTC
TRBJ1-2,few,TRBD1,TRBV12-3/TRBV12-4,CASSTGVYGYTF,TGTGCCAGCAGTACAGGGGTCTATGGCTACACCTTC
TRBJ1-1,NA,NA,TRBV6-4,CASSRRQNTEAFF,TGTGCCAGCAGCCGCAGACAGAACACTGAAGCTTTCTTT
TRBJ2-2,NA,NA,TRBV24-1,CATSDSRAPGELFF,TGTGCCACCAGTGATTCTAGGGCCCCCGGGGAGCTGTTTTTT
TRBJ1-5,few,NA,TRBV5-1,CASSLHGGADQPQHF,TGCGCCAGCAGCTTACACGGGGGGGCGGATCAGCCCCAGCATTTT
TRBJ2-7,NA,NA,TRBV20-1,CSASSALEQYF,TGCAGTGCTAGCAGCGCGCTCGAGCAGTACTTC
TRBJ2-3,few,NA,TRBV12-5,CASGLPKAIRTDTQYF,TGTGCTAGTGGTTTGCCGAAAGCAATCCGCACAGATACGCAGTATTTT
TRBJ2-1,few,NA,TRBV6-1,CASSEGRPNEQFF,TGTGCCAGCAGTGAAGGGAGGCCCAACGAGCAGTTCTTC
TRBJ2-7,NA,TRBD2,TRBV15,CATTSGETYEQYF,TGTGCCACCACCAGCGGGGAGACCTACGAGCAGTACTTC
TRBJ1-4,NA,TRBD1,TRBV6-5,CASSRDRGVEKLFF,TGTGCCAGCAGTCGGGACAGGGGCGTCGAAAAACTGTTTTTT
TRBJ1-5,NA,NA,TRBV20-1,CSAEDRGSRQPQHF,TGCAGTGCCGAGGACCGGGGTTCTCGGCAGCCCCAGCATTTT
TRBJ2-5,NA,NA,TRBV18,CASSPEGLAIRRENEQETQYF,TGTGCCAGCTCACCCGAGGGCCTCGCAATAAGACGAGAAAATGAACAAGAGACCCAGTACTTC
TRBJ1-2,few,TRBD1,TRBV5-1,CASSSAGTGVDYGYTF,TGCGCCAGCAGCTCAGCCGGGACAGGGGTGGACTATGGCTACACCTTC
TRBJ2-2,NA,TRBD1,TRBV7-9,CASSLARTGQNTGELFF,TGTGCCAGCAGCTTAGCGCGGACAGGGCAGAACACCGGGGAGCTGTTTTTT
TRBJ2-3,NA,NA,TRBV20-1,CSTRALRADTQYF,TGCAGTACTAGAGCACTCAGGGCAGATACGCAGTATTTT
TRBJ1-2,once,TRBD1,TRBV29-1,CSVATGLVKGYTF,TGCAGCGTCGCGACAGGGCTGGTGAAGGGCTACACCTTC